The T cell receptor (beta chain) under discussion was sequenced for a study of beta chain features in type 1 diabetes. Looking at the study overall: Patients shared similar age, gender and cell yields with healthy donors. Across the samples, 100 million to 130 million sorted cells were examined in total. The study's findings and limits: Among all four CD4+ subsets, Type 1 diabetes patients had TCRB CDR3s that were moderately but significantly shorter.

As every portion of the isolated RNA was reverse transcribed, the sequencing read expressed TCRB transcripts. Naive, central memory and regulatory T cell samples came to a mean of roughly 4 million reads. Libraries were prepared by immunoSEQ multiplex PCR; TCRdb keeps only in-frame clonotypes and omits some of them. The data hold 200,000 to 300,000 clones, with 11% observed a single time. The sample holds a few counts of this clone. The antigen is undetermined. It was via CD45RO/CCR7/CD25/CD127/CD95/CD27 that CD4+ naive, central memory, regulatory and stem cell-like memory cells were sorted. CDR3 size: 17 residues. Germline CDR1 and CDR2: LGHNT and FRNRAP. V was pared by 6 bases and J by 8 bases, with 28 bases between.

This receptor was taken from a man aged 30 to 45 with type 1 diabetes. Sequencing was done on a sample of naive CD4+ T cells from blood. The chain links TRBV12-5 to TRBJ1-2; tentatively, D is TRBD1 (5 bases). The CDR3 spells CASGQESLFQGGRGYTF. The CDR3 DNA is TGTGCTAGTGGCCAGGAATCGCTTTTCCAGGGAGGACGCGGCTACACCTTC.